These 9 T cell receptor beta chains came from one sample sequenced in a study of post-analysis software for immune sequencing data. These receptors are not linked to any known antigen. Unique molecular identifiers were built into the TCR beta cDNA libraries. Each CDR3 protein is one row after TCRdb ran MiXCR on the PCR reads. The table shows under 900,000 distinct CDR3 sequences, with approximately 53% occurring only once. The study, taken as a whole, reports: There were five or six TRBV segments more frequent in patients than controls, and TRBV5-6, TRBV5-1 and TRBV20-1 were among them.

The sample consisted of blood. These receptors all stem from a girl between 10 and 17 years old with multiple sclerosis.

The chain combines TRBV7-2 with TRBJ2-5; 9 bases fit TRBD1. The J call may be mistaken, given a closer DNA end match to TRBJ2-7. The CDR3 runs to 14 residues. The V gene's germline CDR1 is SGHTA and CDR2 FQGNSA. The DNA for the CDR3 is TGTGCCAGCAGCTCGTGGACAGGGGCCAACGAGCAGTACTTC. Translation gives CASSSWTGANEQYF.

DNA for the CDR3: TGTGCCAGCAGCGATGGGACAGCTCAAGAGACCCAGTACTTC. This translates into CASSDGTAQETQYF. The chain combines TRBV7-2 with TRBJ2-5; 7 nucleotides agree with TRBD1. The germline gives CDR1 SGHTA, CDR2 FQGNSA. V shed 5 bases, J shed 2 bases, and the junction held 5 bases outside the gene matches. This CDR3 comprises 14 residues.

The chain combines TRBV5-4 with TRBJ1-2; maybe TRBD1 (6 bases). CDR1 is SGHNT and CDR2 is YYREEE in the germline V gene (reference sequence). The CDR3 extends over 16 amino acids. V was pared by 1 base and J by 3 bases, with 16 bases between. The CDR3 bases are TGTGCCAGCAGCTTGCGGACAGTTACGGGGGACTATGGCTACACCTTC. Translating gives CASSLRTVTGDYGYTF.

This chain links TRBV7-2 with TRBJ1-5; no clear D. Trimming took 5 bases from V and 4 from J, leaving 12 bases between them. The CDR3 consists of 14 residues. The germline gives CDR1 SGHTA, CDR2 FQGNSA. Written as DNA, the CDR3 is TGTGCCAGCAGCGCGGGTCAGGATAATCAGCCCCAGCATTTT. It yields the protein CASSAGQDNQPQHF.

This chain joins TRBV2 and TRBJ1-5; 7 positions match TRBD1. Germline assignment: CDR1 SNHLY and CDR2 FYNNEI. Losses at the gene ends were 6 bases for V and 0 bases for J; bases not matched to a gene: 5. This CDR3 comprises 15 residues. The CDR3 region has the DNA TGTGCCAGCAGCGAGGGACAGACTAGCAATCAGCCCCAGCATTTT. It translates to CASSEGQTSNQPQHF.

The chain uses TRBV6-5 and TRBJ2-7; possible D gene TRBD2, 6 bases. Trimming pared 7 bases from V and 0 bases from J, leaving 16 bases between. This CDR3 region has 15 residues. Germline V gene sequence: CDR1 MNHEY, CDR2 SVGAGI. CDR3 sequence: CASIHYWGDSYEQYF. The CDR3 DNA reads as TGTGCCAGCATTCATTATTGGGGGGACTCCTACGAGCAGTACTTC.

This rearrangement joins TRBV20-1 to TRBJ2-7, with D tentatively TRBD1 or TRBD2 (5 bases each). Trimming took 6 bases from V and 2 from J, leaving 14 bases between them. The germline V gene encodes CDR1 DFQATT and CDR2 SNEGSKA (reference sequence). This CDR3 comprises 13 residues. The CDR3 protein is CSARLGPPYEQYF. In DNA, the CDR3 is TGCAGTGCCAGATTGGGACCACCCTACGAGCAGTACTTC.

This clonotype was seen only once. CDR3 nucleotides: TGTGCCAGCAGTGAGGAGATGAAGTATTACAATGAGCAGTTCTTC. It yields the protein CASSEEMKYYNEQFF. The chain couples TRBV2 to TRBJ2-1, with D hard to call. Germline CDR1 is SNHLY and CDR2 is FYNNEI. CDR3 length equals 15 residues. The V end was cut by 3 bases, the J end by 4 bases, with 13 bases between.

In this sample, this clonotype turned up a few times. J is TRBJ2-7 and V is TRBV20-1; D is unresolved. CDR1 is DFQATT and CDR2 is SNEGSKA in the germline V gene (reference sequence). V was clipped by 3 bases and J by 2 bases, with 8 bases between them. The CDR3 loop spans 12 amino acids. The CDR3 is CSASSLAYEQYF. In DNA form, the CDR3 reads TGCAGTGCTAGCTCCCTAGCCTACGAGCAGTACTTC.